Following are 18 T cell receptor beta chains from one sample sequenced in a study of T cell repertoires in cytomegalovirus infection. TCRdb used MiXCR to reprocess the reads, holding one entry per CDR3 protein. The profile shows 400,000 or so distinct CDR3 sequences, approximately 31% of them singletons. The specimen was PBMCs. These receptors all stem from a human donor in good health (CMV status not recorded). Some clones in this sample may be carry-over from other donors' samples.

This clonotype is termed large. The V and J genes are TRBV6-1 and TRBJ1-6; perhaps TRBD1 as D (5 bases). Germline CDR1 and CDR2: MNHNS and SASEGT. This CDR3 spans 14 amino acids. V was cut by 5 bases and J by 7 bases, with 12 bases left in between. This CDR3 is CASSWGRENSPLHF. In DNA form, the CDR3 reads TGTGCCAGCAGTTGGGGACGGGAAAATTCACCCCTCCACTTT.

The gene calls are TRBV15 and TRBJ2-3, with D perhaps matching TRBD1 (6 bases). V lost 11 bases to trimming and J lost 2 bases, with 14 bases between them. Germline CDR1 reads LNHNV; CDR2 reads YYDKDF (reference sequence). The CDR3 has 13 residues. The CDR3 region is CASNRDNTDTQYF. CDR3 nucleotides: TGTGCCTCCAACCGGGACAACACAGATACGCAGTATTTT. Combining the CDR3 with reference TRBV15 and TRBJ2-3 gives the whole variable domain DAMVIQNPRYQVTQFGKPVTLSCSQTLNHNVMYWYQQKSSQAPKLLFHYYDKDFNNEADTPDNFQSRRPNTSFCFLDIRSPGLGDTAMYLCASNRDNTDTQYFGPGTRLTVL.

This chain uses TRBV4-3 with TRBJ2-7; possibly TRBD2 for D (7 bases). The CDR3 contains 16 residues. Deletions cut 0 bases from V and 2 bases from J, with 14 bases between. In germline, CDR1 is LGHNA, CDR2 YSLEER. The CDR3 coding sequence is TGCGCCAGCAGCCAAGATATCGGGGGGACACCCTACGAGCAGTACTTC. It codes for CASSQDIGGTPYEQYF.

The chain carries TRBV6-1 and TRBJ2-7; D not certain. V shed 3 bases and J shed 3 bases, with 12 bases lying between them. This CDR3 is built from 14 residues. Germline V gene sequence: CDR1 MNHNS, CDR2 SASEGT. CDR3: CASSDYLPVYEQYF. The CDR3 DNA sequence: TGTGCCAGCAGTGATTATCTACCGGTCTACGAGCAGTACTTC.

This clonotype was recorded a few times. The V and J genes are TRBV25-1 and TRBJ1-5; a possible D gene is TRBD1 (6 bases). V gave up 6 bases and J gave up 5 bases, with 17 bases separating them. CDR1 and CDR2 (germline): MGHDK, SYGVNS. The CDR3 runs to 15 residues. Here the CDR3 DNA reads TGTGCCAGCAGCCCTCCCGACAGGATAGATCAGCCCCAGCATTTT. As protein: CASSPPDRIDQPQHF.

Many counts were recorded for this clonotype. This chain links TRBV7-6 with TRBJ2-7; D is possibly TRBD1 or TRBD2 (6 bases each). Germline V gene lookup returns CDR1 SGHVS and CDR2 FNYEAQ. This CDR3 has 15 amino acids. V was cut by 4 bases and J by 6 bases, with 19 bases left in between. In nucleotides, the CDR3 is TGTGCCAGCAGCTCTTCCGGGACAACCGGGGGCGAGCAGTACTTC. The encoded protein is CASSSSGTTGGEQYF. Based on the CDR3 plus reference TRBV7-6 and TRBJ2-7, the full variable domain is GAGVSQSPRYKVTKRGQDVALRCDPISGHVSLYWYRQALGQGPEFLTYFNYEAQQDKSGLPNDRFSAERPEGSISTLTIQRTEQRDSAMYRCASSSSGTTGGEQYFGPGTRLTVT.

The J gene is TRBJ1-3, the V gene TRBV14, with 7 bases that match TRBD1. CDR1 and CDR2 (germline): SGHDN, FVKESK. The CDR3 runs 16 residues. Trimming removed 3 bases from V and 2 bases from J; junction bases left unmatched: 7. The CDR3 is CASSHRAGTAGNTIYF. The CDR3 DNA is TGTGCCAGCAGCCATCGAGCTGGGACAGCTGGAAACACCATATATTTT.

On this clonotype itself: Just one base apart from a much larger clone, this may be a read error. For the CDR3, the DNA is TGTGCCAGCAGCTTAGGGGGTTACGCGGGACTCCGACCCTACGAGCAGTACTTC. It codes for CASSLGGYAGLRPYEQYF. The chain recombines TRBV7-2 with TRBJ2-7; tentatively, D is TRBD2 (6 bases). From germline, CDR1 is SGHTA and CDR2 FQGNSA. The CDR3 has 18 amino acids. V was trimmed by 1 base and J by 2 bases, leaving 21 bases between them.

The rearrangement uses TRBV6-2 or TRBV6-3 and TRBJ2-5; 8 nucleotides align to TRBD2. J lost 10 bases, V lost 10 bases, and 17 bases had no gene match. The CDR3 is 14 residues long. CDR1 and CDR2 (germline): MNHEY, SVGEGT. CDR3 nucleotide sequence: TGTGCCACTACCGGGGCGGGGGGCCCGTTAGACCAGTACTTC. It translates to CATTGAGGPLDQYF.

The chain joins TRBV28 to TRBJ2-3; a weak D match, TRBD2 (6 bases). The germline CDR1 and CDR2 sequences are MDHEN and SYDVKM. V dropped 3 bases and J dropped 2 bases, with 15 bases sitting between them. The CDR3 extends over 16 amino acids. This CDR3 is CASSLGLRLNTDTQYF. The CDR3 DNA sequence: TGTGCCAGCAGTTTGGGACTCCGACTGAACACAGATACGCAGTATTTT.

The CDR3 loop reads CASSSAEGLVNQPQHF. CDR3 in DNA: TGTGCCAGCAGTTCTGCGGAGGGCCTCGTTAATCAGCCCCAGCATTTT. V usage is TRBV28 and J usage is TRBJ1-5, with D unresolved. The ends were cut back, 4 bases at V and 4 bases at J, with 17 bases in the middle. The CDR3 spans 16 residues. In germline, CDR1 is MDHEN, CDR2 SYDVKM.

About this clonotype itself: The junction departs from germline at one end; a sequencing error may be responsible. The rearrangement links TRBV4-1 to TRBJ1-2, with unresolved D. The CDR3 runs 12 residues. Looked up from germline, CDR1 is MGHRA and CDR2 is YSYEKL. The CDR3 region is CASSQEIGELLF. The DNA for the CDR3 is TGCGCCAGCAGCCAAGAAATCGGAGAGCTCTTGTTC.

V usage is TRBV11-2 and J usage is TRBJ1-2; a possible D gene is TRBD1 (6 bases). Trimming took 5 bases from V and 11 from J, leaving 21 bases between them. The CDR3 spans 14 residues. CDR1 is SGHAT and CDR2 is FQNNGV in the germline V gene. In DNA form, the CDR3 reads TGTGCCAGCAGCCCCCCCCACACAGACAGGAGGTACACCTTC. It yields the protein CASSPPHTDRRYTF.

At least ten counts were recorded for this clonotype. V gene TRBV20-1 combines with J gene TRBJ2-3, with 8 bases identical to TRBD2. The CDR3 totals 18 residues. Trimming at V came to 3 bases and at J to 5 bases, leaving 19 bases not matched to a gene. Germline V lookup: CDR1 DFQATT, CDR2 SNEGSKA (reference sequence). The CDR3 sequence: CSASSQVAGRPYRDTQYF. For the CDR3, the DNA is TGCAGTGCTAGTTCTCAAGTAGCGGGGCGGCCGTATAGAGATACGCAGTATTTT.

This clonotype was found once. The gene calls are TRBV3-1 and TRBJ2-3; 7 nucleotides match TRBD2. The J segment lost 2 bases and the V segment lost 0 bases, leaving 8 bases of the junction unmatched. CDR1 and CDR2 (germline): LGHDT, YNNKEL (reference sequence). The CDR3 totals 17 residues. DNA for the CDR3: TGTGCCAGCAGCCAAGAGGGGACTACCAGGATCACAGATACGCAGTATTTT. Residues: CASSQEGTTRITDTQYF.

The gene calls are TRBV6-5 and TRBJ2-3, with 11 bases aligning to TRBD2. CDR1 and CDR2 (germline): MNHEY, SVGAGI. After removal of 4 bases from V and 4 bases from J, the junction contained 7 bases not matched to a gene. This CDR3 has 16 amino acids. In DNA, the CDR3 is TGTGCCAGCAGTTCCCTTAGCGGGGGGGCATCAGATACGCAGTATTTT. It codes for CASSSLSGGASDTQYF.

J is TRBJ2-3 and V is TRBV7-2; a weak D match, TRBD2 (6 bases). From germline, CDR1 is SGHTA and CDR2 FQGNSA. The CDR3 runs 16 residues. The ends were cut back, 1 base at V and 2 bases at J, with 13 bases in the middle. The CDR3 spells CASSLGVGGSTDTQYF. The CDR3 bases are TGTGCCAGCAGCTTAGGGGTGGGGGGATCCACAGATACGCAGTATTTT.

Ten or more counts support this clonotype. The V call is TRBV7-2, the J call TRBJ1-1; 7 nucleotides align to TRBD1. Germline V gene data show CDR1 as SGHTA and CDR2 as FQGNSA. This CDR3 region has 14 residues. J gave up 1 base and V 3 bases, and 2 bases lay outside the gene matches. CDR3 nucleotide sequence: TGTGCCAGCAGCTTTCAGGGGGGGAACACTGAAGCTTTCTTT. Encoded protein: CASSFQGGNTEAFF.